This entry describes one T cell receptor beta chain. There are 14 residues in the CDR3. Trimming pared 11 bases from V and 2 bases from J, leaving 17 bases between. In germline, CDR1 is MNHNS, CDR2 SASEGT. Using its own MiXCR run on the 5' RACE reads, TCRdb lists one record per CDR3 protein. The data hold over 55,000 distinct CDR3 sequences, with more than 25% observed a single time. The V call is TRBV6-1, the J call TRBJ2-3, with D possibly being TRBD1 (7 bases). This clonotype originated in a female donor with breast cancer. The sequenced sample was tumor-infiltrating naive CD4+ T cells sorted from the breast tumor. Specified subset: naive CD4+ T cells, CD4+CD45RA+CD25-. The CDR3 DNA follows: TGTGCCGTTGGAGGGGGCCAGTACACAGATACGCAGTATTTT. Protein: CAVGGGQYTDTQYF.